This T cell receptor (beta chain) appears in the sequencing data of a study of PD-1 blockade in classical Hodgkin lymphoma. Study-wide findings and caveats: At baseline, newly diagnosed patients reportedly showed less TCR diversity than healthy donors. Complete responders started with a diversity level that resembled newly diagnosed patients at baseline. Unlike CD8+ TCR diversity, which did not rise significantly by C4D1, CD4+ TCR diversity did.

Relapse after autologous stem cell transplantation occurred in every patient, and brentuximab vedotin exposure varied. Method: immunoSEQ multiplex PCR; TCRdb's copy keeps in-frame clones and lacks some. The profile shows roughly 13,000 clones, approximately 91% of them singletons. Only a few counts were recorded for this clone. Antigen unknown. This receptor was identified in a human donor with classical Hodgkin lymphoma. The sample consisted of peripheral blood mononuclear cells (PBMCs), taken at baseline.

The CDR3 loop is CASSLRGAPTEAFF. The CDR3 nucleotides are TGTGCCAGCAGCTTGAGGGGGGCGCCTACTGAAGCTTTCTTT. The chain joins TRBV5-8 to TRBJ1-1, with D maybe TRBD1 (6 bases). The CDR3 sequence is 14 residues long. V was clipped by 1 base and J by 5 bases, with 12 bases between them. CDR1 and CDR2 from the germline V gene are SGHTS and YDEGEE.